This note documents a single T cell receptor (beta chain) sequence. Its antigen is unidentified. Germline V gives CDR1 SNHLY, CDR2 FYNNEI. The CDR3 is made up of 16 amino acids. V was pared by 3 bases and J by 3 bases, with 16 bases between. Sequencing used immunoSEQ multiplex PCR; TCRdb keeps in-frame clones, though not all of them. The data hold some 2.4 million clones, with 93% observed a single time. This sample stems from a study of shared clonotypes between healthy human individuals. Turning to the study itself: CD4 naive cells filled three plates per donor, CD4 memory three, CD8 naive two and CD8 memory one. Study-wide findings and caveats: Rarefaction revealed incomplete sorted-subset sequencing despite large depth. Non-shared clonotypes had lower generation probabilities than clonotypes shared by all four sorted-subset donors.

All donors were Caucasian adults living in Nashville, Tennessee. This TCR was sampled from a man aged 18 to 29 in good health. Some clones in this sample may be carry-over from other donors' samples. The material sequenced was naive CD4+ T cells from PBMCs. Regarding subset: CD45RA+ positively selected. The rearrangement uses TRBV2 and TRBJ2-3; D is undetermined. The CDR3 DNA sequence: TGTGCCAGCAGTGACATTCGCGGTGGGCTGACAGATACGCAGTATTTT. Its protein is CASSDIRGGLTDTQYF.